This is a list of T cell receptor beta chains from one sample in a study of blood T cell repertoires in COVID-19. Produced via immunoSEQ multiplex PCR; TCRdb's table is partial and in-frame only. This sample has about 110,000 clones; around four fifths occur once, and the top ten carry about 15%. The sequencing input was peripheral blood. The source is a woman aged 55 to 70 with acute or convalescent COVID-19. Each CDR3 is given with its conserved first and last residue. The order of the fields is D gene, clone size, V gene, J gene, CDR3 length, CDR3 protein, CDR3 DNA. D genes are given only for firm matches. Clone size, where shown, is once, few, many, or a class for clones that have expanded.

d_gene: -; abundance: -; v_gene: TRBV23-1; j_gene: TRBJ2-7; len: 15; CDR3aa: CASSQSTRQVYEQYF; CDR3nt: TGCGCCAGCAGTCAATCGACCCGCCAGGTCTACGAGCAGTACTTC
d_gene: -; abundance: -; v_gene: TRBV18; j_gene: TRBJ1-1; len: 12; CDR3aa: CASSPPSGEAFF; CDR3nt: TGTGCCAGCTCACCACCGTCGGGGGAAGCTTTCTTT
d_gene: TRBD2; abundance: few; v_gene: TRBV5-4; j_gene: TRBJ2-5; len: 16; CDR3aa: CASSLGLAGTQETQYF; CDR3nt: TGTGCCAGCAGCTTGGGACTAGCGGGGACTCAAGAGACCCAGTACTTC
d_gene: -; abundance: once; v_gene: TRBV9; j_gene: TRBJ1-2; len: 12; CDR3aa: CASSRDSYGYTF; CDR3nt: TGTGCCAGCAGCCGGGACTCCTATGGCTACACCTTC
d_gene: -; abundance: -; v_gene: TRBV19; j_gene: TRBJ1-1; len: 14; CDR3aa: CASSIGHMNTEAFF; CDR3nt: TGTGCCAGTAGTATAGGGCATATGAACACTGAAGCTTTCTTT
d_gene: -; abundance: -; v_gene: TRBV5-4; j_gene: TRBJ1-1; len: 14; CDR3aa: CASSLEIQGTEAFF; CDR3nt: TGTGCCAGCAGCTTGGAGATACAGGGCACTGAAGCTTTCTTT
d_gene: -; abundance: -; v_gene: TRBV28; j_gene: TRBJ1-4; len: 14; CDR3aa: CATVRAGDGEKLFF; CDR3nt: TGTGCCACCGTTCGGGCAGGGGACGGTGAAAAACTGTTTTTT
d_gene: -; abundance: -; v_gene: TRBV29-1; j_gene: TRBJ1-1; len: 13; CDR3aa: CSVEGSLNTEAFF; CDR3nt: TGCAGCGTTGAGGGCAGCCTAAACACTGAAGCTTTCTTT
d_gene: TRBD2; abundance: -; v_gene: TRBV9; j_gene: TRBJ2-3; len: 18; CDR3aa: CASSTTSGGALITDTQYF; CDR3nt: TGTGCCAGCAGCACTACTAGCGGGGGGGCCTTAATTACAGATACGCAGTATTTT
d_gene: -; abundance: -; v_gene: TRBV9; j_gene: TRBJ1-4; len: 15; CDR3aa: CASSVAMGGNEKLFF; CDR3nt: TGTGCCAGCAGCGTAGCCATGGGAGGTAATGAAAAACTGTTTTTT
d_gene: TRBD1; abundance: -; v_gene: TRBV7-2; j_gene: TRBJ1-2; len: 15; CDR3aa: CASSFQAGTAGNYTF; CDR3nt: TGTGCCAGCAGCTTCCAGGCTGGGACAGCAGGAAACTACACCTTC
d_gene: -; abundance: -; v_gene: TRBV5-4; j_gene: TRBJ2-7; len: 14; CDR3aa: CASSTGTVNYEQYF; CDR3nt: TGTGCCAGCAGCACCGGGACTGTGAACTACGAGCAGTACTTC
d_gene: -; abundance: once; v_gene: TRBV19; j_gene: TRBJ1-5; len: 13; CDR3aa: CASSSAGDRPQHF; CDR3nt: TGTGCCAGTAGTTCCGCAGGCGATCGGCCCCAGCATTTT
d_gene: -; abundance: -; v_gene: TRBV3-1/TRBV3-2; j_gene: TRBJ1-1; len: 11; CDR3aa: CASSLRGEAFF; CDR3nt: TGTGCCAGCAGCCTTCGAGGAGAAGCTTTCTTT
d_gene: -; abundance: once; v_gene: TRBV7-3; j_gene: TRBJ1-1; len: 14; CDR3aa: CASSLTFGITEAFF; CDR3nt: TGTGCCAGCAGCTTAACGTTCGGGATCACTGAAGCTTTCTTT
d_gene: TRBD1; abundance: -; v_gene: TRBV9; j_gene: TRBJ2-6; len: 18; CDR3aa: CASSVRQGSGSGANVLTF; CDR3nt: TGTGCCAGCAGCGTTCGACAGGGCTCTGGGTCTGGGGCCAACGTCCTGACTTTC
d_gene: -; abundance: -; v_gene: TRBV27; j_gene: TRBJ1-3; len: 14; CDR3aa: CASSLQYSGNTIYF; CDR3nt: TGTGCCAGCAGTTTACAGTACTCTGGAAACACCATATATTTT
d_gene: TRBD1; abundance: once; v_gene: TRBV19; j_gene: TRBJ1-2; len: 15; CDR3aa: CASSKDRAQHYGYTF; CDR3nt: TGTGCCAGTAGTAAGGACAGGGCCCAACACTATGGCTACACCTTC
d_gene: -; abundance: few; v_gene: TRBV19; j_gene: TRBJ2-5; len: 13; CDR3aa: CASRRADQETQYF; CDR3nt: TGTGCCAGTAGGCGGGCTGACCAAGAGACCCAGTACTTC
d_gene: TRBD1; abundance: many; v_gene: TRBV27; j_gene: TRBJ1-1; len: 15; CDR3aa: CASSRPDRVGTEAFF; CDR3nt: TGTGCCAGCAGTAGACCCGACAGGGTGGGGACTGAAGCTTTCTTT
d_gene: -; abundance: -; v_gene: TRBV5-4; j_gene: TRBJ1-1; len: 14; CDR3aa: CASSLPRGDTEAFF; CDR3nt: TGTGCCAGCAGCTTACCCCGCGGGGACACTGAAGCTTTCTTT
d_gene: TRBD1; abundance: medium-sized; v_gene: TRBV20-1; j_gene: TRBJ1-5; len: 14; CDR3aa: CSASDRVSNQPQHF; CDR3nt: TGCAGTGCTAGTGACAGGGTCAGCAATCAGCCCCAGCATTTT
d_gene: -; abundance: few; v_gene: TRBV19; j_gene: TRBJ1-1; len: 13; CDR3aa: CATRQFTDTEAFF; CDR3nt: TGTGCCACCCGACAGTTTACGGACACTGAAGCTTTCTTT
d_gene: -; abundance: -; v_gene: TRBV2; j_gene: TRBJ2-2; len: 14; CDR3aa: CASKEGSNTGELFF; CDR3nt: TGTGCCAGCAAGGAGGGGTCAAACACCGGGGAGCTGTTTTTT
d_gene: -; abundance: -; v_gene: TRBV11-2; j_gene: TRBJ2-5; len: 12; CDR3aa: CASSSYQETQYF; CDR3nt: TGTGCCAGCAGCTCGTACCAAGAGACCCAGTACTTC
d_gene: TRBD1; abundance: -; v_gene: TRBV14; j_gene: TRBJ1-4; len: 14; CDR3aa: CASSGFQGAGKLFF; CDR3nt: TGTGCCTCTTCGGGTTTCCAGGGGGCGGGAAAACTGTTTTTT
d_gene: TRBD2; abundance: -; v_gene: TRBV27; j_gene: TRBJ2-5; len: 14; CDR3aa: CASSFLAGVETQYF; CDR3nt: TGTGCCAGCAGTTTCCTAGCGGGGGTGGAGACCCAGTACTTC
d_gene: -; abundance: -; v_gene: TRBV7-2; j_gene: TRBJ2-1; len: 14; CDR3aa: CASSPRPGDGEQFF; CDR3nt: TGTGCCAGCTCCCCCCGTCCGGGGGATGGTGAGCAGTTCTTC
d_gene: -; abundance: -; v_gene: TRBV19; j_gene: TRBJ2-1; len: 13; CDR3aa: CASSDRTTNEQFF; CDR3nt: TGTGCCAGTAGTGACCGTACGACAAATGAGCAGTTCTTC
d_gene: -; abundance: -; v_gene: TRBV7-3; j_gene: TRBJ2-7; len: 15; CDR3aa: CASSPRPGGLNEQYF; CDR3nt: TGTGCCAGCAGCCCTCGTCCCGGGGGGCTCAACGAGCAGTACTTC
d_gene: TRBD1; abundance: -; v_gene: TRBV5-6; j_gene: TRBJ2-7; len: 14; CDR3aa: CASSRGQGAYEQYF; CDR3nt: TGTGCCAGCAGCCGGGGACAGGGGGCCTACGAGCAGTACTTC
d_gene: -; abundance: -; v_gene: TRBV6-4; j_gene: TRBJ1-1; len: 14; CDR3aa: CASRMSQANTEAFF; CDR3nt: TGTGCCAGCAGGATGTCACAGGCGAACACTGAAGCTTTCTTT
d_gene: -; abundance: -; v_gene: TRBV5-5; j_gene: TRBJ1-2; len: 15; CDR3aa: CASSLEGREGYGYTF; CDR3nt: TGTGCCAGCAGCTTGGAAGGCAGGGAAGGGTATGGCTACACCTTC
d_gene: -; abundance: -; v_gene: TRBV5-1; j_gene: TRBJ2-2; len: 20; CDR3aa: CASSLEGGRGSSANTGELFF; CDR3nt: TGCGCCAGCAGCTTGGAGGGAGGTAGGGGAAGCTCCGCGAACACCGGGGAGCTGTTTTTT
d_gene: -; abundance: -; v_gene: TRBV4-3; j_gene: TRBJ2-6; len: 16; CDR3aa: CASSWAPSSGANVLTF; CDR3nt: TGCGCCAGCAGCTGGGCACCGAGCTCTGGGGCCAACGTCCTGACTTTC
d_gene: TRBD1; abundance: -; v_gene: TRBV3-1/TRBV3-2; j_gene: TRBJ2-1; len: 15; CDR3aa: CASSHGGQGGNEQFF; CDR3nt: TGTGCCAGCAGCCACGGGGGACAGGGCGGGAATGAGCAGTTCTTC
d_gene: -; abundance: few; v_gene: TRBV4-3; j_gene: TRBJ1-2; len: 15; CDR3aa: CASSQETGGNYGYTF; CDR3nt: TGCGCCAGCAGCCAAGAGACGGGGGGTAACTATGGCTACACCTTC
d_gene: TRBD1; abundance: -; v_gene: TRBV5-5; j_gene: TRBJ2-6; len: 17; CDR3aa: CASSPEQGESGANVLTF; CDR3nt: TGTGCCAGCAGCCCTGAACAGGGGGAGTCTGGGGCCAACGTCCTGACTTTC
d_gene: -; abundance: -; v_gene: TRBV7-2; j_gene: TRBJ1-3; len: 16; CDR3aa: CASSSDKGLTGNTIYF; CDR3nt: TGTGCCAGCAGCTCCGACAAGGGGTTGACTGGAAACACCATATATTTT
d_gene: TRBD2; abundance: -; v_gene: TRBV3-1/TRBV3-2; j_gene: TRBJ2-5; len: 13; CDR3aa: CASSRVGGETQYF; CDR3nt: TGTGCCAGCAGCCGGGTGGGGGGGGAGACCCAGTACTTC
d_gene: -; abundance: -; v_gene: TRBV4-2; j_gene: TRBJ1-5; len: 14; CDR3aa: CASSQDRGGQPQHF; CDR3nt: TGTGCCAGCAGCCAAGATAGAGGGGGTCAGCCCCAGCATTTT
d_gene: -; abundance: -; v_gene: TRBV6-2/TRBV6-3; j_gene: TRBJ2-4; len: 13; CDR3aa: CASSYNTKNIQYF; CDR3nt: TGTGCCAGCAGTTACAACACCAAAAACATTCAGTACTTC
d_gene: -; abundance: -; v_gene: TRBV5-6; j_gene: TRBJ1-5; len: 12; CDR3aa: CASSQGPQPQHF; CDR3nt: TGTGCCAGCAGCCAGGGCCCTCAGCCCCAGCATTTT
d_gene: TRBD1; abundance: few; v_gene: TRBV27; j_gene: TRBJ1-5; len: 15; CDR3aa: CASSRSAGGVQPQHF; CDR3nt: TGTGCCAGCAGTCGGTCCGCAGGGGGCGTCCAGCCCCAGCATTTT
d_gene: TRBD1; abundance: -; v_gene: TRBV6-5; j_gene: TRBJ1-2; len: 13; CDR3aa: CATEGQGDYGYTF; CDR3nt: TGTGCCACCGAGGGACAGGGGGACTATGGCTACACCTTC
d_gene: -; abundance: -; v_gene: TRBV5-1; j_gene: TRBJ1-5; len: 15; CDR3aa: CASSLAGNSNQPQHF; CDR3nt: TGCGCCAGCAGCTTGGCCGGGAATAGCAATCAGCCCCAGCATTTT
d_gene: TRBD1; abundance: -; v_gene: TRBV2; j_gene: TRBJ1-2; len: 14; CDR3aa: CASSEQGDNYGYTF; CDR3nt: TGTGCCAGCAGTGAACAGGGGGATAACTATGGCTACACCTTC
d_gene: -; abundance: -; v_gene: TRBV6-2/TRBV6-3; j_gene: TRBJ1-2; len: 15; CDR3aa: CASSYSNREGGGYTF; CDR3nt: TGTGCCAGCAGTTACTCGAATCGGGAGGGTGGAGGCTACACCTTC
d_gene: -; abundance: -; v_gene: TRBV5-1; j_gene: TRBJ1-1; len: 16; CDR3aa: CASSFSPVVAGTEAFF; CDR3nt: TGCGCCAGCAGCTTTAGCCCGGTTGTGGCCGGCACTGAAGCTTTCTTT
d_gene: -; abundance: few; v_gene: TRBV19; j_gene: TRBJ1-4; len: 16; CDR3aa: CASSATVVATNEKLFF; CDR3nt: TGTGCCAGTAGTGCCACAGTAGTTGCAACTAATGAAAAACTGTTTTTT
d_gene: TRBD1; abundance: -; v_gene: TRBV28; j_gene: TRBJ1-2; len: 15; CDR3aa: CASSTGGTGFAGYTF; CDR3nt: TGTGCCAGCAGCACCGGAGGGACAGGGTTCGCTGGCTACACCTTC
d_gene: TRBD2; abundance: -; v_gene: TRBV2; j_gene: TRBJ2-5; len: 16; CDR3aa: CASSEASGGVRKTQYF; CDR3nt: TGTGCCTCCTCCGAGGCTAGCGGGGGGGTACGTAAGACCCAGTACTTC
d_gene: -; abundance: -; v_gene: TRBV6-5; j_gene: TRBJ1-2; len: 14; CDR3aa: CASIGAGGGYGYTF; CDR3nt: TGTGCCAGCATCGGCGCGGGGGGCGGCTATGGCTACACCTTC